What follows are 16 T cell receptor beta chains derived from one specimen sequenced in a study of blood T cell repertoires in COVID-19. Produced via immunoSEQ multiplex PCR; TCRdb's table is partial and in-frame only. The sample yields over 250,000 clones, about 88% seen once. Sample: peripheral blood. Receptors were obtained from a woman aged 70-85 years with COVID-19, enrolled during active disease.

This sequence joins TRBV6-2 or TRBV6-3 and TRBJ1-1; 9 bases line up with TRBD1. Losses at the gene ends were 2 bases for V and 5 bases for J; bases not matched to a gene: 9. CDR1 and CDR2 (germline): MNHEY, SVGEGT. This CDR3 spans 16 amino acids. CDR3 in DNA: TGTGCCAGCAGTTACCGCTACGGGACAGGGAGAACTGAAGCTTTCTTT. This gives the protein CASSYRYGTGRTEAFF.

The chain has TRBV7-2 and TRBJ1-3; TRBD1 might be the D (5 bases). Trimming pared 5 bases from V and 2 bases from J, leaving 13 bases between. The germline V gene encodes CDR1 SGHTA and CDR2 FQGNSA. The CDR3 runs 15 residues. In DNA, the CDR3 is TGTGCCAGCAGCATCCTCAGGGAAACTGGAAACACCATATATTTT. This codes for CASSILRETGNTIYF.

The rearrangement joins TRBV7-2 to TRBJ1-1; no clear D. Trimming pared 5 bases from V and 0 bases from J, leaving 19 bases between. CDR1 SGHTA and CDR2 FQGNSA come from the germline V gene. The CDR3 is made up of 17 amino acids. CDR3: CASSQFSGEFLNTEAFF. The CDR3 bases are TGTGCCAGCAGCCAATTCTCCGGGGAATTTCTGAACACTGAAGCTTTCTTT.

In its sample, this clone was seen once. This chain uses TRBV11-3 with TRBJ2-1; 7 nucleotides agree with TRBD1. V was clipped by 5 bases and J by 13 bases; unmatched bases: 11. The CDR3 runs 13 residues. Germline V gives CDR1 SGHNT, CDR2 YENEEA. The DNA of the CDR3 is TGTGCCAGCAGCCCCGAGACAGGGAACAGCCAGTTCTTC. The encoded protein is CASSPETGNSQFF.

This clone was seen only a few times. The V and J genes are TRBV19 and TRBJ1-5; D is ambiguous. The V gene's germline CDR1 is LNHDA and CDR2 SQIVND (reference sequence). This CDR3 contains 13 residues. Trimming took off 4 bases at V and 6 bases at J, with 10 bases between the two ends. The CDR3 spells CASSTPLSQPQHF. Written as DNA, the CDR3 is TGTGCCAGTAGTACCCCCCTGAGTCAGCCCCAGCATTTT.

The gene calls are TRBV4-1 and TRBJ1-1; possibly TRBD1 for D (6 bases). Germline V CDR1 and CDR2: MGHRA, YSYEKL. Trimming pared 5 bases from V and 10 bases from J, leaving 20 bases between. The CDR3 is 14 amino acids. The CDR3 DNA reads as TGCGCCAGCAGCACGGGGGGGCCAGATCGTAGAGCTTTCTTT. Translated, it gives CASSTGGPDRRAFF.

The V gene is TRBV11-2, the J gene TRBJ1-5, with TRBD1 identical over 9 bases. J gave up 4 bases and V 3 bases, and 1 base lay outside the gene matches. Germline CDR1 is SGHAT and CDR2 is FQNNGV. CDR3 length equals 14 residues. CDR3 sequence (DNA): TGTGCCAGCAGCTTTGGACAGGGGAATCAGCCCCAGCATTTT. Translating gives CASSFGQGNQPQHF.

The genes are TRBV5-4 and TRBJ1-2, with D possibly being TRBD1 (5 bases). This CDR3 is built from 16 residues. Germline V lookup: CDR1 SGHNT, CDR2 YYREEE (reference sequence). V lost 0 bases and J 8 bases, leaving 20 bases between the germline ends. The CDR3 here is CASSLASGGTRAGYTF. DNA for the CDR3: TGTGCCAGCAGCTTGGCCTCGGGGGGGACTCGCGCAGGCTACACCTTC.

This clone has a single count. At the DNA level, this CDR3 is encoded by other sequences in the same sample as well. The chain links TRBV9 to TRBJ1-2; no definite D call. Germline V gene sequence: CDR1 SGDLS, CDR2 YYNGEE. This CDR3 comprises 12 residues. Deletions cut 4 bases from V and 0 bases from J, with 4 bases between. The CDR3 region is CASSPSNYGYTF. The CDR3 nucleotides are TGTGCCAGCAGCCCTTCTAACTATGGCTACACCTTC.

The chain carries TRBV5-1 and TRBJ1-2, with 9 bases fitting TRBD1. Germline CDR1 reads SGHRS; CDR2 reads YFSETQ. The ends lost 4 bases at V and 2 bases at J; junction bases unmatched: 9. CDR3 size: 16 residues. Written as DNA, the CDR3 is TGCGCCAGCAGCAAGGGACAGGGAGGAGCCAACTATGGCTACACCTTC. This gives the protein CASSKGQGGANYGYTF.

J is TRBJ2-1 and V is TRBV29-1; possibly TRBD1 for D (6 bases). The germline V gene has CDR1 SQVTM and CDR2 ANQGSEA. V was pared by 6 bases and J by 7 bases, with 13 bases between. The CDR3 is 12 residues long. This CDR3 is CSVQGFGNEQFF. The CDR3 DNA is TGCAGCGTCCAGGGGTTCGGGAATGAGCAGTTCTTC.

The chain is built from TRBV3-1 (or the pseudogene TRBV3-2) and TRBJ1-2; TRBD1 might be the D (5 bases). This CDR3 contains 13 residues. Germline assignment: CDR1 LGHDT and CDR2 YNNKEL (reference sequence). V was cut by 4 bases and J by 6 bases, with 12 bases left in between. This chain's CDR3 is CASSPGGLHGYTF. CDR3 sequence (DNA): TGTGCCAGCAGCCCCGGGGGGTTACATGGCTACACCTTC.

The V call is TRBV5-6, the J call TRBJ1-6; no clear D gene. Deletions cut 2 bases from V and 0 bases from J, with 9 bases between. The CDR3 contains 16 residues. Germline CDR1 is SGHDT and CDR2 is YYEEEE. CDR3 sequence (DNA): TGTGCCAGCAGCTTCTCTGCCTACTCCTATAATTCACCCCTCCACTTT. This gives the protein CASSFSAYSYNSPLHF.

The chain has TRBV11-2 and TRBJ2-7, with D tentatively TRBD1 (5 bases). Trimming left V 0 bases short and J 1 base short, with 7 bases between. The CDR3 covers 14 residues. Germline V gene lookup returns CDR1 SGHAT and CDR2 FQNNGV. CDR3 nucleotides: TGTGCCAGCAGCTTAGATCCAGGGTCCTACGAGCAGTACTTC. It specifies CASSLDPGSYEQYF. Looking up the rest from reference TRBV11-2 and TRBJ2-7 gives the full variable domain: EAGVAQSPRYKIIEKRQSVAFWCNPISGHATLYWYQQILGQGPKLLIQFQNNGVVDDSQLPKDRFSAERLKGVDSTLKIQPAKLEDSAVYLCASSLDPGSYEQYFGPGTRLTVT.

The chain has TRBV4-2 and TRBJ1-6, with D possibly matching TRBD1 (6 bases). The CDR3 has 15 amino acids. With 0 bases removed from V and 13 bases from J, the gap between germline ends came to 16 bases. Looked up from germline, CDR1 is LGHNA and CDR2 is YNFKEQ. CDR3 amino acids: CASSQDLQGKVPLHF. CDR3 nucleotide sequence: TGTGCCAGCAGCCAAGATCTACAGGGAAAAGTGCCCCTCCACTTT.

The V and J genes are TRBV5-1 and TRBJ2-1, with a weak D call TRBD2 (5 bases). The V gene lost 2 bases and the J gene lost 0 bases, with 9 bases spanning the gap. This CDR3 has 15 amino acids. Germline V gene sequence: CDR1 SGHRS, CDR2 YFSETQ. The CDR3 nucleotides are TGCGCCAGCAGCTTAGAGGGAAACTCCTACAATGAGCAGTTCTTC. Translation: CASSLEGNSYNEQFF. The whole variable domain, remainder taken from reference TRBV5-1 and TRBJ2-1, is KAGVTQTPRYLIKTRGQQVTLSCSPISGHRSVSWYQQTPGQGLQFLFEYFSETQRNKGNFPGRFSGRQFSNSRSEMNVSTLELGDSALYLCASSLEGNSYNEQFFGPGTRLTVL.